The T cell receptor beta chain under discussion was sequenced for a study of molecular identifiers for immune sequencing clone quantification. The ends were cut back, 1 base at V and 4 bases at J, with 14 bases in the middle. The CDR3 is 15 amino acids. Germline CDR1 reads SGHRS; CDR2 reads YFSETQ. This clonotype was counted at least ten times. TCRdb processed the PCR reads anew with MiXCR; each CDR3 protein has one entry. The sample has more than 250,000 distinct CDR3 sequences, 20% to 25% seen once. The origin of this receptor is a human donor in good health. Some libraries in this study had Jurkat cell RNA spiked in. The specimen sequenced was naive CD8+ T cells from blood, with Jurkat cell RNA spiked in. Subset defined: FACS-sorted CD8+CD4-CCR7+CD45RA+ naive T cells. V is TRBV5-1 and J is TRBJ1-1, with D tentatively TRBD1 (5 bases). The CDR3 DNA sequence: TGCGCCAGCAGCTTGAGTTGGGGGTTTGGCACTGAAGCTTTCTTT. Translation: CASSLSWGFGTEAFF. The full variable domain, rest sourced from reference TRBV5-1 and TRBJ1-1, is KAGVTQTPRYLIKTRGQQVTLSCSPISGHRSVSWYQQTPGQGLQFLFEYFSETQRNKGNFPGRFSGRQFSNSRSEMNVSTLELGDSALYLCASSLSWGFGTEAFFGQGTRLTVV.